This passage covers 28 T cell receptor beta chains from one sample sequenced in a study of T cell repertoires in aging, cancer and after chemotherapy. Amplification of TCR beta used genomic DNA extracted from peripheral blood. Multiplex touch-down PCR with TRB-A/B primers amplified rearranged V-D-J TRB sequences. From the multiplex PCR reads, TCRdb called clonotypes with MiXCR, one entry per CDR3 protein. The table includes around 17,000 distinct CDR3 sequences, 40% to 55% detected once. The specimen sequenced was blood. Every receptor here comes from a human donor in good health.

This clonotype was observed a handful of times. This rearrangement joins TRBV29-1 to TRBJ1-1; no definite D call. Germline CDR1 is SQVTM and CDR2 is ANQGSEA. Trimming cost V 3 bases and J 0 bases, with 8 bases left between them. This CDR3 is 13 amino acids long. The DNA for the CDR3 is TGCAGCGTTGATTCTATCATGAACACTGAAGCTTTCTTT. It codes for CSVDSIMNTEAFF.

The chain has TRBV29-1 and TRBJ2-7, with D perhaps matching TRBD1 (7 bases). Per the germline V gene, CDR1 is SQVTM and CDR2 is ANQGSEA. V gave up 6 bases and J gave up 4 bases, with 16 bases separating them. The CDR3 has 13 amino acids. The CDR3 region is CSVPGRGDYEQYF. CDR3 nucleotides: TGCAGCGTCCCGGGCAGGGGGGATTACGAGCAGTACTTC.

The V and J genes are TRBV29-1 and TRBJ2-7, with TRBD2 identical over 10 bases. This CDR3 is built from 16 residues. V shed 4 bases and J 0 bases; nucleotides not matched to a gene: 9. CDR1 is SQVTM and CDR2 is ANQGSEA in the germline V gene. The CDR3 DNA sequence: TGCAGCGTTGTCCTGGGGACTAGCGCGCCCTCCTACGAGCAGTACTTC. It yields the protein CSVVLGTSAPSYEQYF.

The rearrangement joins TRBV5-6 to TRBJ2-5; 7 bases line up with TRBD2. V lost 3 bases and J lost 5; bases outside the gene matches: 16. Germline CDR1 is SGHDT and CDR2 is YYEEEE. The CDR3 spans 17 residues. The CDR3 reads CASSSPPGLRREETQYF. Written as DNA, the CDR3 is TGTGCCAGCAGCTCTCCTCCGGGACTACGGCGGGAGGAGACCCAGTACTTC.

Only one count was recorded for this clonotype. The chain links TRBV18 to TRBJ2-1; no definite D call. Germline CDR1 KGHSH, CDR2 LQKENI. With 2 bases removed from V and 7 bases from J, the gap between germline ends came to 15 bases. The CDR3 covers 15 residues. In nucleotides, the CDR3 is TGTGCCAGCTCACCAAATTTAAGGCGCACTAATGAGCAGTTCTTC. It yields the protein CASSPNLRRTNEQFF. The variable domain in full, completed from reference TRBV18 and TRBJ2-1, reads NAGVMQNPRHLVRRRGQEARLRCSPMKGHSHVYWYRQLPEEGLKFMVYLQKENIIDESGMPKERFSAEFPKEGPSILRIQQVVRGDSAAYFCASSPNLRRTNEQFFGPGTRLTVL.

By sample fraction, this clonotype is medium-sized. In DNA form, the CDR3 reads TGCAGCGCTGGGCCCTCCTCTACGCAGTATTTT. It yields the protein CSAGPSSTQYF. The chain combines TRBV29-1 with TRBJ2-3; no clear D gene. The CDR3 extends over 11 amino acids. V dropped 7 bases and J dropped 8 bases, with 13 bases sitting between them. Germline loops: CDR1 SQVTM, CDR2 ANQGSEA.

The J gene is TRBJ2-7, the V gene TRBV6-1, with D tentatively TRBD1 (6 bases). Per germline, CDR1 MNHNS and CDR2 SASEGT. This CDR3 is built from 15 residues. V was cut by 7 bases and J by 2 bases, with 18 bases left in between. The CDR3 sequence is CASKAGQLITYEQYF. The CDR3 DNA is TGTGCCAGCAAGGCCGGACAGCTCATAACCTACGAGCAGTACTTC.

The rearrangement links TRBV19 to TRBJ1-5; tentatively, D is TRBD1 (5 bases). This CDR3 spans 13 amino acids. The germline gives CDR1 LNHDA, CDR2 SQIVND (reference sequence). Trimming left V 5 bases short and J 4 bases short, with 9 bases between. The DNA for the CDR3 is TGTGCCAGTAGTGGGGCCTTTAATCAGCCCCAGCATTTT. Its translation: CASSGAFNQPQHF.

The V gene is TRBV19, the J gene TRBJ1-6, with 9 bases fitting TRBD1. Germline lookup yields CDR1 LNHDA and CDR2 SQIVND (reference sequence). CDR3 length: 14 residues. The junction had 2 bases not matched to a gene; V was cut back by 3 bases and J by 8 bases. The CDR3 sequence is CASSIRDRDSPLHF. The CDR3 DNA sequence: TGTGCCAGTAGTATCCGGGACAGGGATTCACCCCTCCACTTT.

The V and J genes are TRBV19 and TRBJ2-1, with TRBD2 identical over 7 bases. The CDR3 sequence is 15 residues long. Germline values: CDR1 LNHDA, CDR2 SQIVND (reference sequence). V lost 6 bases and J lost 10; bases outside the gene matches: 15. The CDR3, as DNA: TGTGCCAGTAGCCCTTCGACTAGCCCCCTGGGGGAGCAGTTCTTC. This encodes CASSPSTSPLGEQFF.

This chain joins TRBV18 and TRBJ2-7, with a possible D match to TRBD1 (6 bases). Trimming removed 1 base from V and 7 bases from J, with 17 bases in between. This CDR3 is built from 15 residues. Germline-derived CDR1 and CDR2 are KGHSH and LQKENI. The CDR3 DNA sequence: TGTGCCAGCTCACCACTTGGTCAGGGGCAGGGAGAGCAGTACTTC. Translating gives CASSPLGQGQGEQYF.

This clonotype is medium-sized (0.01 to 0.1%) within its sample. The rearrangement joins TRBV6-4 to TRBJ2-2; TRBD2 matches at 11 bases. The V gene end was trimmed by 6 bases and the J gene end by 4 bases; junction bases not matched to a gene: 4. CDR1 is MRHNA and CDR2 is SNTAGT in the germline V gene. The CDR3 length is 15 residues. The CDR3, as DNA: TGTGCCAGCAGCCCCACTAGCGGGGGCACCGGGGAGCTGTTTTTT. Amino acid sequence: CASSPTSGGTGELFF.

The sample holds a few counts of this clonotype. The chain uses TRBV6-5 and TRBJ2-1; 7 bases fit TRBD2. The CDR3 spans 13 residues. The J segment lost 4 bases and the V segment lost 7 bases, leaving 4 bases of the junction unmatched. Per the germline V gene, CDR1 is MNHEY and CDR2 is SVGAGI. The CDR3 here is CASKGGRYNEQFF. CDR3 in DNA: TGTGCCAGCAAGGGCGGGAGATACAATGAGCAGTTCTTC.

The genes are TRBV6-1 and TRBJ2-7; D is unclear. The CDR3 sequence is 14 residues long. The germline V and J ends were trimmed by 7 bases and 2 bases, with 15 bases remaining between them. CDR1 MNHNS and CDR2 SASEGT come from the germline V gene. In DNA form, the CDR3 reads TGTGCCAGCAACCCCACCGTAGGGCCCTACGAGCAGTACTTC. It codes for CASNPTVGPYEQYF.

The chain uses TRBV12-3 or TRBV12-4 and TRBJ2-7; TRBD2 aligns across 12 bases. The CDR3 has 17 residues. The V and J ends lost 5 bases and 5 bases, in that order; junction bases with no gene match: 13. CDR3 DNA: TGTGCCAGCAGTCCTAGACAGGGAACTAGCGGGAGGAACGAGCAGTACTTC. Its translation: CASSPRQGTSGRNEQYF.

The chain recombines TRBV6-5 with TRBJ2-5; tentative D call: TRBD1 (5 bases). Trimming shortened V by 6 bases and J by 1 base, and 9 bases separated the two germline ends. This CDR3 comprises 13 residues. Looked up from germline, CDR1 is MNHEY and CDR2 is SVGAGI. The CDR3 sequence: CASRRTPQETQYF. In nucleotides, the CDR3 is TGTGCCAGCAGACGGACACCCCAAGAGACCCAGTACTTC.

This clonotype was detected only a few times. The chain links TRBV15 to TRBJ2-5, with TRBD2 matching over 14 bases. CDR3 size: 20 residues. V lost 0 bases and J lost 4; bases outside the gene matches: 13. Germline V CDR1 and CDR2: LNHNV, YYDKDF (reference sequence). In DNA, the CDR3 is TGTGCCACCAGCAGAGATGGAAGGGCCGGGACTAGCGGGAGAGGAGAGACCCAGTACTTC. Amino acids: CATSRDGRAGTSGRGETQYF.

The CDR3 spells CASSYARGSYNEQFF. As DNA, the CDR3 is TGTGCCAGCAGTTACGCCAGGGGGTCCTACAATGAGCAGTTCTTC. V gene TRBV6-6 combines with J gene TRBJ2-1; 7 bases match TRBD1. The V gene's germline CDR1 is MNHNY and CDR2 SVGAGI (reference sequence). V trimming: 2 bases; J trimming: 1 base; junction bases outside the gene matches: 2. The CDR3 has 15 amino acids.

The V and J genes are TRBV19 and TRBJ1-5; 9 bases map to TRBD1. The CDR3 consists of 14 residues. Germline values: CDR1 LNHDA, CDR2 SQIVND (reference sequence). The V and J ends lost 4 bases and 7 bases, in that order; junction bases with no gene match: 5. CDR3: CASSRQGDGQPQHF. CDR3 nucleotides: TGTGCCAGTAGTAGACAGGGGGACGGACAGCCCCAGCATTTT.

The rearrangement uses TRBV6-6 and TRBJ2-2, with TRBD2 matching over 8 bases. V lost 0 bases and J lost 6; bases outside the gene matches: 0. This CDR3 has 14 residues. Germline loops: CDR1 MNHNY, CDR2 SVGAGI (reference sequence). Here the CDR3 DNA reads TGTGCCAGCAGTTACTCGACTAGCGCCGGGGAGCTGTTTTTT. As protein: CASSYSTSAGELFF.

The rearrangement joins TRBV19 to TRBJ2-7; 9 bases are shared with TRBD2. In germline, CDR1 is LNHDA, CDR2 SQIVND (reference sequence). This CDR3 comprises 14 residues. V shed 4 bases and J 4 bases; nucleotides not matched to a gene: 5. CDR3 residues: CASSSSGGPYEQYF. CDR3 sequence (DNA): TGTGCCAGTAGTAGTAGCGGGGGTCCGTACGAGCAGTACTTC. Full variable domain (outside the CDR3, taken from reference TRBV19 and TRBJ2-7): DGGITQSPKYLFRKEGQNVTLSCEQNLNHDAMYWYRQDPGQGLRLIYYSQIVNDFQKGDIAEGYSVSREKKESFPLTVTSAQKNPTAFYLCASSSSGGPYEQYFGPGTRLTVT.

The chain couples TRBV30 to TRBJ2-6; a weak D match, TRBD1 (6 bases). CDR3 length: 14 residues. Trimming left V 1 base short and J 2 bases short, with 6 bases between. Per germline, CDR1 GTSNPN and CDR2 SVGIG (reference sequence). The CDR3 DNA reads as TGTGCCTGGAGTGGACAGGCTGGGGCCAACGTCCTGACTTTC. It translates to CAWSGQAGANVLTF.

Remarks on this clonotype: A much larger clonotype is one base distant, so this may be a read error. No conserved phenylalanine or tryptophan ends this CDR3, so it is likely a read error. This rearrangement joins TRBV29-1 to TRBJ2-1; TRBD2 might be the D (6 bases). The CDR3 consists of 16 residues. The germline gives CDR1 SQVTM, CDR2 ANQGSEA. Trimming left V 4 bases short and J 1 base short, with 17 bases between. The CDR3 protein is CSVGGDQGLSYNEQFL. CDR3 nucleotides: TGCAGCGTTGGGGGGGATCAGGGATTATCCTACAATGAGCAGTTCTTA.

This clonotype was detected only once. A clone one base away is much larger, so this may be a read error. The chain's CDR3 is CSVTSDEAGGHKQYF. The CDR3 DNA sequence: TGCAGCGTTACCTCTGATGAGGCGGGAGGCCACAAGCAGTACTTC. The chain has TRBV29-1 and TRBJ2-7, with 8 nucleotides matching TRBD2. V lost 5 bases to trimming and J lost 8 bases; unmatched junction nucleotides: 17. CDR3 length equals 15 residues. Germline-derived CDR1 and CDR2 are SQVTM and ANQGSEA.

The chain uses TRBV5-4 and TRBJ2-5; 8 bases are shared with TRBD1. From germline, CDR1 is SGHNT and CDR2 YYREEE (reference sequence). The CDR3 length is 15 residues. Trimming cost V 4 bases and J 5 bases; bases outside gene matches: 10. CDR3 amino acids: CASSTARDRRETQYF. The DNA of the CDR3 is TGTGCCAGCAGCACCGCCAGGGACAGGAGGGAGACCCAGTACTTC.

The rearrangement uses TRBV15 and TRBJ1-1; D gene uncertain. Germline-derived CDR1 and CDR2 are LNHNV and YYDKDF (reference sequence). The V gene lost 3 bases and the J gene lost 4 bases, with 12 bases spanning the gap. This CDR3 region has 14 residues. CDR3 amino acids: CATSSEGSVTEAFF. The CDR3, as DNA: TGTGCCACCAGCAGCGAGGGTTCGGTCACTGAAGCTTTCTTT.

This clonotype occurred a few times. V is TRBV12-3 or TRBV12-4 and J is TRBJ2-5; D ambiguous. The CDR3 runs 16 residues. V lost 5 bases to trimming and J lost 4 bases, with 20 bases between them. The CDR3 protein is CASSPGLAAFGETQYF. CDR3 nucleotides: TGTGCCAGCAGTCCCGGGTTAGCCGCCTTTGGAGAGACCCAGTACTTC.

CDR3 coding DNA: TGTGCCAGCAGATTACAGGGTCCCCTCAATGAGCAGTTCTTC. Its translation is CASRLQGPLNEQFF. The chain is built from TRBV27 and TRBJ2-1; D possibly corresponds to TRBD1 (6 bases). With 6 bases removed from V and 6 bases from J, the gap between germline ends came to 15 bases. Per germline, CDR1 MNHEY and CDR2 SMNVEV (reference sequence). CDR3 length: 14 amino acids.